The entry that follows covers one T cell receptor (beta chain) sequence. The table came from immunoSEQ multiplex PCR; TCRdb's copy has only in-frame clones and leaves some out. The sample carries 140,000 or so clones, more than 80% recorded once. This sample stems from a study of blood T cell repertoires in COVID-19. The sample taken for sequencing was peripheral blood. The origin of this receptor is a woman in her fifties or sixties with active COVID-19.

CDR3 region: CASSSGLAGGPSETQYF. The CDR3 DNA reads as TGTGCCAGCAGCTCGGGACTAGCGGGAGGGCCTTCAGAGACCCAGTACTTC. This sequence joins TRBV3-1 (or the pseudogene TRBV3-2) and TRBJ2-5; 16 nucleotides agree with TRBD2. The V segment lost 5 bases and the J segment 4 bases; nucleotides outside the gene matches: 7. CDR3 size: 17 residues. Germline V gives CDR1 LGHDT, CDR2 YNNKEL (reference sequence).